Listed below are T cell receptor beta chains from one sample, sequenced in a study of blood T cell repertoires in COVID-19. Produced via immunoSEQ multiplex PCR; TCRdb's table is partial and in-frame only. The profile shows about 170,000 clones, around nine tenths of them singletons. The sequenced sample consisted of peripheral blood. Receptors were obtained from a man aged 18-30 years with active or convalescent COVID-19. Both conserved end residues are part of each CDR3. Clone size is shown for a subset of rows, as once, few, many or a class of expanded clone.

size	V	J	CDR3
.	TRBV3-1/TRBV3-2	TRBJ2-1	CASSQELGRPGGEQFF
once	TRBV4-3	TRBJ2-7	CASSQEIGGAIAYEQYF
.	TRBV6-5	TRBJ1-5	CATATGVGNQPQHF
.	TRBV3-1/TRBV3-2	TRBJ1-4	CASSQDSDRFNEKLFF
.	TRBV3-1/TRBV3-2	TRBJ2-3	CASSPYRDTQYF
once	TRBV18	TRBJ2-7	CASSPPAGSKKDYEQYF
few	TRBV18	TRBJ1-4	CASSPIGGDEKLFF
.	TRBV12-3/TRBV12-4	TRBJ1-4	CASSPQGSEKLFF
.	TRBV25-1	TRBJ1-5	CASSDRGHQPQHF
.	TRBV24-1	TRBJ2-5	CATSDLLRLAEFQETQYF
.	TRBV6-5	TRBJ1-5	CASSYSRGDNQPQHF
.	TRBV30	TRBJ1-1	CAWSVGGGTEAFF
.	TRBV4-1	TRBJ2-1	CASSRLAGGDEQFF
.	TRBV6-1	TRBJ1-6	CASSEKTGGDDNSPLHF